Included here is one TCR beta chain sequence, with context. Germline CDR1 reads SGHVS; CDR2 reads FQNEAQ. The CDR3 is 14 residues long. Both the TCRalpha cDNA and the TCRbeta cDNA were taken through two nested PCRs, lasting about 15 and 9 cycles. TCRdb re-called the 5' RACE reads and gives one entry per CDR3 protein, without DNA. The listing records around 220,000 distinct CDR3 sequences. The data belong to a study of monozygotic twins with inflammatory bowel disease. The chain has TRBV7-8 and TRBJ2-2. The source material was blood. The receptor comes from a human donor with ulcerative colitis or Crohn's disease, or a healthy co-twin of an affected twin (not recorded which). CDR3 sequence reads: CASSPQRASGELFF.